Shown below are 18 T cell receptor beta chains from a single sample sequenced in a study of blood T cell repertoires in COVID-19. Here immunoSEQ multiplex PCR was the method, and the copy in TCRdb shows in-frame clones only, minus some. The top ten hold 13% of the sample, which has approximately 130,000 clones, almost 85% seen once. The sample was peripheral blood. The receptors were gathered from a human donor in a cohort sampled during active COVID-19.

The chain has TRBV25-1 and TRBJ2-5; TRBD1 aligns across 9 bases. The CDR3 is 15 amino acids. Germline CDR1 reads MGHDK; CDR2 reads SYGVNS. V lost 6 bases and J lost 4; bases outside the gene matches: 9. This chain's CDR3 is CASSGTDRGRETQYF. The CDR3 DNA sequence: TGTGCCAGCAGCGGGACGGACAGGGGCAGAGAGACCCAGTACTTC. Filled out from reference TRBV25-1 and TRBJ2-5, the complete variable domain reads EADIYQTPRYLVIGTGKKITLECSQTMGHDKMYWYQQDPGMELHLIHYSYGVNSTEKGDLSSESTVSRIRTEHFPLTLESARPSHTSQYLCASSGTDRGRETQYFGPGTRLLVL.

This clone was picked up many times. This rearrangement joins TRBV9 to TRBJ1-1, with D maybe TRBD1 (5 bases). The CDR3 contains 14 residues. V lost 0 bases and J lost 3, with 9 bases in between. Looked up from germline, CDR1 is SGDLS and CDR2 is YYNGEE. CDR3 sequence: CASSVGVGHTEAFF. The CDR3 DNA is TGTGCCAGCAGCGTAGGGGTGGGGCACACTGAAGCTTTCTTT.

The CDR3 is CASSLAGSYEQYF. The CDR3 bases are TGTGCCAGCAGCCTGGCGGGGTCCTACGAGCAGTACTTC. The chain links TRBV12-3 or TRBV12-4 to TRBJ2-7; TRBD2 might be the D (6 bases). V dropped 6 bases and J dropped 1 base, with 10 bases sitting between them. This CDR3 comprises 13 residues.

The V gene is TRBV2, the J gene TRBJ2-6; TRBD1 matches 7 bases. The CDR3 length is 15 residues. The V and J ends lost 3 bases and 2 bases, in that order; junction bases with no gene match: 1. CDR1 and CDR2 from the germline V gene are SNHLY and FYNNEI. This CDR3 reads CASSEQGAGANVLTF. In DNA form, the CDR3 reads TGTGCCAGCAGTGAGCAGGGGGCTGGGGCCAACGTCCTGACTTTC.

The genes are TRBV6-6 and TRBJ2-3; TRBD2 aligns across 13 bases. This CDR3 is 15 amino acids long. V dropped 6 bases and J dropped 4; count of bases not matched to a gene: 4. Germline V gene data show CDR1 as MNHNY and CDR2 as SVGAGI (reference sequence). CDR3 in amino acids: CASRTGLAGSDTQYF. Written as DNA, the CDR3 is TGTGCCAGCAGAACGGGACTAGCGGGGTCAGATACGCAGTATTTT.

Here the CDR3 DNA reads TGTGCCAGCTGCAAGGACAGGAGCACAGATACGCAGTATTTT. Its protein product is CASCKDRSTDTQYF. This chain links TRBV18 with TRBJ2-3, with 7 bases lining up with TRBD1. The length of the CDR3 is 14 residues. Germline V gives CDR1 KGHSH, CDR2 LQKENI. Losses at the gene ends were 7 bases for V and 0 bases for J; bases not matched to a gene: 4.

J is TRBJ2-1 and V is TRBV9; 16 bases line up with TRBD2. This CDR3 has 17 amino acids. The V gene end was trimmed by 3 bases and the J gene end by 7 bases; junction bases not matched to a gene: 7. Germline loops: CDR1 SGDLS, CDR2 YYNGEE. CDR3 loop: CASSDPGTSGGANEQFF. DNA for the CDR3: TGTGCCAGCAGCGACCCCGGGACTAGCGGGGGGGCAAATGAGCAGTTCTTC.

A word on this clone: Since the CDR3 does not end with the conserved phenylalanine or tryptophan, this likely comes from a read error. The DNA is omitted, as the CDR3 cannot be located on it reliably, and the CDR3 follows TCRdb's listing. The J gene is TRBJ1-2, the V gene TRBV5-1; the table calls TRBD1, which could not be checked here. The CDR3 region is 12 residues in length, termini included. From germline, CDR1 is SGHRS and CDR2 YFSETQ. The CDR3 here is CASSLAGTGLSL.

The rearrangement links TRBV7-8 to TRBJ2-2, with 8 bases that match TRBD1. The CDR3 consists of 14 residues. J lost 5 bases, V lost 6 bases, and 5 bases had no gene match. Germline V gives CDR1 SGHVS, CDR2 FQNEAQ. The CDR3 here is CASRPQGATGELFF. The CDR3 nucleotides are TGTGCCAGCAGACCCCAGGGGGCTACCGGGGAGCTGTTTTTT.

The chain joins TRBV18 to TRBJ2-7; D might be TRBD2 (5 bases). Germline V lookup: CDR1 KGHSH, CDR2 LQKENI. Deletions cut 3 bases from V and 6 bases from J, with 18 bases between. CDR3 length: 15 amino acids. The CDR3: CASSPPGLPRGEQYF. CDR3 DNA: TGTGCCAGCTCACCCCCCGGCCTCCCCCGGGGCGAGCAGTACTTC.

The chain has TRBV10-3 and TRBJ2-1; tentatively, D is TRBD1 (6 bases). Trimming shortened V by 5 bases and J by 0 bases, and 11 bases separated the two germline ends. The CDR3 covers 15 residues. Germline lookup yields CDR1 ENHRY and CDR2 SYGVKD. The CDR3 nucleotides are TGTGCCATCAGTACTACAGGGAGCTCCTACAATGAGCAGTTCTTC. This codes for CAISTTGSSYNEQFF.

J is TRBJ2-7 and V is TRBV5-4, with D unclear. The length of the CDR3 is 15 residues. Trimming removed 1 base at V and 3 bases at J, with 14 bases between. Per the germline V gene, CDR1 is SGHNT and CDR2 is YYREEE (reference sequence). CDR3 region: CASSLMPETIYEQYF. DNA of the CDR3: TGTGCCAGCAGCTTGATGCCGGAGACCATCTACGAGCAGTACTTC.

This clone was observed a few times. V usage is TRBV25-1 and J usage is TRBJ2-5; TRBD2 matches at 8 bases. The CDR3 runs 15 residues. V lost 1 base, J lost 1 base, and 2 bases stayed unmatched. Per the germline V gene, CDR1 is MGHDK and CDR2 is SYGVNS. The CDR3, as DNA: TGTGCCAGCAGTGAATTCGGGGGGGGCCAAGAGACCCAGTACTTC. Protein sequence: CASSEFGGGQETQYF.

The V call is TRBV18, the J call TRBJ1-1, with 12 bases matching TRBD1. Germline trimming cut 0 bases from V and 5 bases from J; bases unmatched to any gene: 1. The CDR3 consists of 15 residues. Germline CDR1 and CDR2: KGHSH and LQKENI. The CDR3, as DNA: TGTGCCAGCTCACCACCGGGACAGGGGGCAACTGAAGCTTTCTTT. Translated, it gives CASSPPGQGATEAFF.

The rearrangement links TRBV29-1 to TRBJ1-2; 10 bases match TRBD1. Germline V gene lookup returns CDR1 SQVTM and CDR2 ANQGSEA. This CDR3 region has 14 residues. V dropped 6 bases and J dropped 4; count of bases not matched to a gene: 8. The CDR3 sequence: CSVERGTGVYGYTF. CDR3 DNA sequence: TGCAGCGTCGAGCGGGGGACAGGGGTCTATGGCTACACCTTC.

The chain uses TRBV7-6 and TRBJ2-7; D remains ambiguous. Germline-derived CDR1 and CDR2 are SGHVS and FNYEAQ. Trimming cost V 4 bases and J 6 bases, with 13 bases left between them. This CDR3 is 13 amino acids long. The CDR3 DNA reads as TGTGCCAGCAGCTCATTCGTTGGCGGCGAGCAGTACTTC. It is translated as CASSSFVGGEQYF.

In its sample, this clone was seen once. The V and J genes are TRBV3-1 (or the pseudogene TRBV3-2) and TRBJ2-5; the match to TRBD2 covers 9 bases. The V gene end was trimmed by 1 base and the J gene end by 10 bases; junction bases not matched to a gene: 10. Germline CDR1 reads LGHDT; CDR2 reads YNNKEL (reference sequence). This CDR3 spans 15 amino acids. CDR3 sequence: CASSQVQAGGSGQYF. Here the CDR3 DNA reads TGTGCCAGCAGCCAAGTCCAAGCGGGAGGTTCGGGCCAGTACTTC.

The J gene is TRBJ1-2, the V gene TRBV5-1, with unresolved D. The CDR3 extends over 15 amino acids. Germline V gene data show CDR1 as SGHRS and CDR2 as YFSETQ. Trimming removed 1 base at V and 2 bases at J, with 12 bases between. CDR3 DNA sequence: TGCGCCAGCAGCTTGCTCCAGGCACCCAACTATGGCTACACCTTC. As protein: CASSLLQAPNYGYTF.